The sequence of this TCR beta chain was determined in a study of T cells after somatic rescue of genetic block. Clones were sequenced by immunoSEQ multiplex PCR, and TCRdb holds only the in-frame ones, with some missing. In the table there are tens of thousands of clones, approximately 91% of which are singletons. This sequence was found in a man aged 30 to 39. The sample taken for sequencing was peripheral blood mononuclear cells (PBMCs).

CDR3: CASRLAEGRGSQPQHF. The CDR3 nucleotides read TGTGCCAGCAGGCTGGCCGAAGGGCGCGGGTCCCAGCCCCAGCATTTT. The V and J genes are TRBV28 and TRBJ1-5; D ambiguous. The CDR3 covers 16 residues. The V gene lost 6 bases and the J gene lost 7 bases, with 22 bases spanning the gap. Germline CDR1 MDHEN, CDR2 SYDVKM.